Each of the 18 T cell receptor beta chains below was sequenced from the same sample in a study of Tregs in tolerant kidney transplant recipients (dated by TCRdb to about 2019). The library relied on the immunoSEQ multiplex PCR assay. The immuneACCESS repertoire file appears here via TCRdb, limited to in-frame rearrangements. These files lack a portion of the clones; in checked studies, under half of the deficit traces to unresolved V genes, and the cause of the others is not known. The sample table lists about 110,000 clones, 90% of them with a count of one. 0.3% to 0.4% of the sample comes from the top ten. The meaning of the sample's time point label: blood sample drawn before combined kidney and bone marrow transplant. The sample in question was CD4+ T cells from blood, obtained before the transplant. The origin of the receptors is a human donor who received a combined kidney and bone marrow transplant.

The chain recombines TRBV6-5 with TRBJ1-1, with a weak D call TRBD1 (6 bases). V gave up 6 bases and J gave up 4 bases, with 9 bases separating them. This CDR3 is built from 12 residues. Germline lookup yields CDR1 MNHEY and CDR2 SVGAGI. DNA for the CDR3: TGTGCCAGCAGCAACAGGGTCACTGAAGCTTTCTTT. This translates into CASSNRVTEAFF.

This chain joins TRBV11-2 and TRBJ2-3, with D possibly TRBD1 on 6 matching bases. Germline CDR1 SGHAT, CDR2 FQNNGV. The CDR3 is made up of 15 amino acids. V lost 5 bases and J 0 bases, leaving 12 bases between the germline ends. CDR3 DNA: TGTGCCAGCAGCCCATGGACAGTTAGCACAGATACGCAGTATTTT. This gives the protein CASSPWTVSTDTQYF.

The rearrangement uses TRBV6-1 and TRBJ2-1; 12 bases are shared with TRBD2. The CDR3 has 19 amino acids. J was trimmed by 0 bases and V by 4 bases; bases with no gene match: 10. Germline V lookup: CDR1 MNHNS, CDR2 SASEGT. The CDR3 bases are TGTGCCAGCAGTGCCGGGACTAGCGGGCCACGAGGCTCCTACAATGAGCAGTTCTTC. Residues: CASSAGTSGPRGSYNEQFF.

The gene calls are TRBV10-3 and TRBJ2-7, with a possible D match to TRBD1 (6 bases). Trimming cost V 5 bases and J 2 bases, with 16 bases left between them. This CDR3 region has 15 residues. Germline CDR1 ENHRY, CDR2 SYGVKD. The CDR3 sequence is CAISNDDRKAYEQYF. The CDR3 region has the DNA TGTGCCATCAGTAACGACGACAGGAAGGCCTACGAGCAGTACTTC.

This sequence joins TRBV2 and TRBJ1-1, with unresolved D. This CDR3 spans 11 amino acids. Per germline, CDR1 SNHLY and CDR2 FYNNEI. V gave up 4 bases and J gave up 5 bases, with 5 bases separating them. The CDR3 here is CASSAGTEAFF. The CDR3 DNA sequence: TGTGCCAGCAGTGCGGGAACTGAAGCTTTCTTT.

A note on this clone: The sample has other DNA sequences that encode this CDR3 too. The chain employs TRBV11-3 and TRBJ1-1; unclear D gene. The CDR3 is 13 amino acids. V lost 1 base, J lost 1 base, and 4 bases lay in between. Germline CDR1 SGHNT, CDR2 YENEEA. In DNA, the CDR3 is TGTGCCAGCAGCTTAGGAGGGAACACTGAAGCTTTCTTT. This sequence encodes CASSLGGNTEAFF.

The chain has TRBV11-3 and TRBJ2-1, with 7 bases lining up with TRBD1. CDR3 length: 14 amino acids. The germline CDR1 and CDR2 sequences are SGHNT and YENEEA. J lost 6 bases, V lost 6 bases, and 8 bases had no gene match. CDR3 region: CASSSGAGGNEQFF. In DNA form, the CDR3 reads TGTGCCAGCAGTTCAGGCGCAGGGGGCAATGAGCAGTTCTTC. Complete variable domain (other parts from reference TRBV11-3 and TRBJ2-1): EAGVVQSPRYKIIEKKQPVAFWCNPISGHNTLYWYLQNLGQGPELLIRYENEEAVDDSQLPKDRFSAERLKGVDSTLKIQPAELGDSAVYLCASSSGAGGNEQFFGPGTRLTVL.

This sequence joins TRBV7-2 and TRBJ2-3, with D possibly matching TRBD2 (5 bases). Germline CDR1 and CDR2: SGHTA and FQGNSA. The CDR3 is made up of 14 amino acids. The germline V and J ends were trimmed by 3 bases and 6 bases, with 13 bases remaining between them. In DNA, the CDR3 is TGTGCCAGCAGCTTCGGGGTCTCCAGGGATACGCAGTATTTT. This sequence encodes CASSFGVSRDTQYF. Variable domain in full (rest from reference TRBV7-2 and TRBJ2-3): GAGVSQSPSNKVTEKGKDVELRCDPISGHTALYWYRQSLGQGLEFLIYFQGNSAPDKSGLPSDRFSAERTGGSVSTLTIQRTQQEDSAVYLCASSFGVSRDTQYFGPGTRLTVL.

This clone was recorded once. The gene calls are TRBV2 and TRBJ1-1; TRBD1 matches 7 bases. The CDR3 contains 14 residues. The germline V gene encodes CDR1 SNHLY and CDR2 FYNNEI. V dropped 4 bases and J dropped 1; count of bases not matched to a gene: 3. The CDR3 nucleotides read TGTGCCAGCAGTGGGGGGACAGCGAACACTGAAGCTTTCTTT. Translation: CASSGGTANTEAFF. The full variable domain, in which reference TRBV2 and TRBJ1-1 provide the parts outside the CDR3, is EPEVTQTPSHQVTQMGQEVILRCVPISNHLYFYWYRQILGQKVEFLVSFYNNEISEKSEIFDDQFSVERPDGSNFTLKIRSTKLEDSAMYFCASSGGTANTEAFFGQGTRLTVV.

V and J are TRBV6-6 and TRBJ2-2; 10 nucleotides agree with TRBD1. CDR1 is MNHNY and CDR2 is SVGAGI in the germline V gene (reference sequence). V dropped 10 bases and J dropped 1; count of bases not matched to a gene: 6. This CDR3 has 15 amino acids. The DNA for the CDR3 is TGTGCCACCCATGGACAGGGGGAGAACACCGGGGAGCTGTTTTTT. Amino acids: CATHGQGENTGELFF.

The chain combines TRBV5-6 with TRBJ1-5; weak D call: TRBD1 (6 bases). There are 12 residues in the CDR3. Trimming cost V 1 base and J 7 bases, with 6 bases left between them. CDR1 SGHDT and CDR2 YYEEEE come from the germline V gene. This CDR3 reads CASSLRGQPQHF. In DNA form, the CDR3 reads TGTGCCAGCAGCTTGAGGGGGCAGCCCCAGCATTTT.

This chain uses TRBV25-1 with TRBJ2-7; D is perhaps TRBD1 (6 bases). The CDR3 consists of 16 residues. V shed 1 base and J shed 0 bases, with 13 bases lying between them. Germline CDR1 reads MGHDK; CDR2 reads SYGVNS. Here the CDR3 DNA reads TGTGCCAGCAGTGAATTATGGCAGGGGAGCTCCTACGAGCAGTACTTC. Translated: CASSELWQGSSYEQYF.

V is TRBV9 and J is TRBJ2-5; 11 bases map to TRBD1. Germline CDR1 is SGDLS and CDR2 is YYNGEE. V was clipped by 0 bases and J by 5 bases; unmatched bases: 6. There are 16 residues in the CDR3. The CDR3: CASSVALDRGQETQYF. The DNA for the CDR3 is TGTGCCAGCAGCGTAGCTTTGGACAGGGGGCAGGAGACCCAGTACTTC.

This clone was seen just once. The chain recombines TRBV5-6 with TRBJ1-2; 7 bases map to TRBD1. The germline CDR1 and CDR2 sequences are SGHDT and YYEEEE. The CDR3 totals 16 residues. V lost 1 base to trimming and J lost 1 base; unmatched junction nucleotides: 7. Here the CDR3 reads CASSLFQGGINYGYTF. DNA for the CDR3: TGTGCCAGCAGCTTGTTTCAGGGGGGCATTAACTATGGCTACACCTTC.

CDR3 residues: CASSRWGLNTGELFF. In DNA, the CDR3 is TGCGCCAGCTCCCGTTGGGGCCTTAACACCGGGGAGCTGTTTTTT. The chain combines TRBV5-1 with TRBJ2-2; TRBD1 is a possible D gene (5 bases). The CDR3 contains 15 residues. V gave up 7 bases and J gave up 2 bases, with 15 bases separating them. CDR1 and CDR2 from the germline V gene are SGHRS and YFSETQ.

The gene calls are TRBV5-1 and TRBJ2-1, with 8 bases aligning to TRBD2. CDR1 and CDR2 (germline): SGHRS, YFSETQ. The CDR3 runs 17 residues. J lost 0 bases, V lost 2 bases, and 7 bases had no gene match. In DNA, the CDR3 is TGCGCCAGCAGCTTCACCATAGCGGGACCCTCCTACAATGAGCAGTTCTTC. It yields the protein CASSFTIAGPSYNEQFF.

The chain is built from TRBV6-6 and TRBJ2-2; 8 bases agree with TRBD2. With V trimmed by 7 bases and J by 2 bases, 6 bases remained unmatched. Germline CDR1 reads MNHNY; CDR2 reads SVGAGI (reference sequence). The CDR3 is 15 amino acids. The CDR3: CASIRAGANTGELFF. The CDR3 nucleotides read TGTGCCAGCATCCGAGCGGGGGCTAACACCGGGGAGCTGTTTTTT.

The table lists this clone with a count of one. The chain carries TRBV6-5 and TRBJ2-1; 8 bases fit TRBD2. The CDR3 is 16 residues long. V was pared by 4 bases and J by 5 bases, with 10 bases of the junction left unmatched. Germline loops: CDR1 MNHEY, CDR2 SVGAGI. The CDR3 loop is CASSSPRGSGDNEQFF. The CDR3 DNA reads TGTGCCAGCAGTTCCCCCAGGGGTAGCGGGGACAATGAGCAGTTCTTC.